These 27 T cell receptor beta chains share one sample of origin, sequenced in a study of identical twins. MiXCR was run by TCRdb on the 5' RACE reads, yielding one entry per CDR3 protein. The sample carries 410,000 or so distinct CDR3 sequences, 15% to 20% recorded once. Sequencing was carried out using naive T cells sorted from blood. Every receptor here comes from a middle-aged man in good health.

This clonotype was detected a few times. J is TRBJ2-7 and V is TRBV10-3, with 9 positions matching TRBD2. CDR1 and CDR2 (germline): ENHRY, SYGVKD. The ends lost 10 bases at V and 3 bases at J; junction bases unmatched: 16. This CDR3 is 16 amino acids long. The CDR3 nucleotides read TGTGCCACCGCTCTTCTCTTAGCGGGAGAGTACTACGAGCAGTACTTC. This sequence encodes CATALLLAGEYYEQYF.

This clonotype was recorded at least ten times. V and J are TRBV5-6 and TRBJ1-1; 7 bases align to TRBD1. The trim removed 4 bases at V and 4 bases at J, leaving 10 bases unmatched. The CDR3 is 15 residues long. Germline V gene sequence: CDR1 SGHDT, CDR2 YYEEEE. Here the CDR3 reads CASSALQGQGTEAFF. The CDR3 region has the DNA TGTGCCAGCAGCGCCCTACAGGGGCAAGGCACTGAAGCTTTCTTT.

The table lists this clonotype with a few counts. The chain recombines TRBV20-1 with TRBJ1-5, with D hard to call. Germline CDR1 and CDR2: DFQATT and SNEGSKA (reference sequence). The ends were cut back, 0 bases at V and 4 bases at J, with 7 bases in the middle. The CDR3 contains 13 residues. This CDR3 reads CSARDSPNQPQHF. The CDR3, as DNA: TGCAGTGCTAGAGACAGTCCGAATCAGCCCCAGCATTTT.

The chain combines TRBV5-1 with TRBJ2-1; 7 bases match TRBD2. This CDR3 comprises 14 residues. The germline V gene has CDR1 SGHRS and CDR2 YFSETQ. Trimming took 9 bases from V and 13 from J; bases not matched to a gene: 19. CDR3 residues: CATQTSNGAQQQFF. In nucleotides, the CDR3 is TGCGCCACCCAGACTAGCAATGGGGCTCAGCAACAGTTCTTC.

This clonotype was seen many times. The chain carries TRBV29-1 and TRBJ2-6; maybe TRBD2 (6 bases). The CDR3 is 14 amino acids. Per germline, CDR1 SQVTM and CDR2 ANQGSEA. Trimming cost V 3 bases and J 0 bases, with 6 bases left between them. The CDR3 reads CSVDGSSGANVLTF. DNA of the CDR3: TGCAGCGTTGACGGGAGCTCTGGGGCCAACGTCCTGACTTTC.

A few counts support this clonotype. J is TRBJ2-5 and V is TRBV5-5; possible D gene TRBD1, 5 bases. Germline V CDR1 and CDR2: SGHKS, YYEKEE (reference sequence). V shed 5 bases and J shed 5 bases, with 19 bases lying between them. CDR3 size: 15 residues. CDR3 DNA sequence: TGTGCCAGCAGTCGTGGACACCAAAGCAGGGAGACCCAGTACTTC. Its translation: CASSRGHQSRETQYF. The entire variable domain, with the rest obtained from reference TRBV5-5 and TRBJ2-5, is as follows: DAGVTQSPTHLIKTRGQQVTLRCSPISGHKSVSWYQQVLGQGPQFIFQYYEKEERGRGNFPDRFSARQFPNYSSELNVNALLLGDSALYLCASSRGHQSRETQYFGPGTRLLVL.

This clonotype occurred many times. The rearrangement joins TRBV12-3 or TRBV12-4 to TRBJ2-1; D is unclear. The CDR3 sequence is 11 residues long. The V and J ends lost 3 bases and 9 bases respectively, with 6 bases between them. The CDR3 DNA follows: TGTGCCAGCAGTTTGGGTTCTGAGCAGTTCTTC. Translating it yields CASSLGSEQFF.

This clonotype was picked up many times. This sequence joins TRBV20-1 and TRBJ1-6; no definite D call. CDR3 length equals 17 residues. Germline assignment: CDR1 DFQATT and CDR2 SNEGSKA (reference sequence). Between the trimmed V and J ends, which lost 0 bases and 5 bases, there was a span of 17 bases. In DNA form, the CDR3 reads TGCAGTGCTAGAGATGCCGGACGGCGCGTTAATAATTCACCCCTCCACTTT. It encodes CSARDAGRRVNNSPLHF.

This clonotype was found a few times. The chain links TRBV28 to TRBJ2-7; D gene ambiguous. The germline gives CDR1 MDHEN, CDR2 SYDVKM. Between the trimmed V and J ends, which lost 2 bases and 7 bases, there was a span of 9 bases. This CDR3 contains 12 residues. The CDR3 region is CASSLAWSEQYF. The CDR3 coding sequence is TGTGCCAGCAGTTTAGCCTGGAGTGAGCAGTACTTC.

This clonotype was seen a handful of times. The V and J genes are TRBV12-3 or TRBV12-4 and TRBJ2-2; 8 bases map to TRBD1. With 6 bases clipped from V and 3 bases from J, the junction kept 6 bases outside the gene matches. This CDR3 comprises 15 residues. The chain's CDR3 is CASRADRGYTGELFF. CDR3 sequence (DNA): TGTGCCAGCAGAGCCGACAGGGGTTACACCGGGGAGCTGTTTTTT.

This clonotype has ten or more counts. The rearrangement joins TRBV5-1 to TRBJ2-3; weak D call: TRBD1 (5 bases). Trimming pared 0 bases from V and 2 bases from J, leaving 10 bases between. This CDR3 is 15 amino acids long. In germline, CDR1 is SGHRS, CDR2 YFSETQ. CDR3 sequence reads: CASSLGMGHTDTQYF. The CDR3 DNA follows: TGCGCCAGCAGCTTGGGGATGGGGCACACAGATACGCAGTATTTT.

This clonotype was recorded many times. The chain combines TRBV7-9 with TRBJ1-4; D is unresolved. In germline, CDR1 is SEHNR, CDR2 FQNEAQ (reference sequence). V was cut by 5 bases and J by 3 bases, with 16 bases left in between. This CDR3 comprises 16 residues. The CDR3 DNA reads TGTGCCAGCAGCAAGTCGATGAGGGCCCCTAATGAAAAACTGTTTTTT. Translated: CASSKSMRAPNEKLFF.

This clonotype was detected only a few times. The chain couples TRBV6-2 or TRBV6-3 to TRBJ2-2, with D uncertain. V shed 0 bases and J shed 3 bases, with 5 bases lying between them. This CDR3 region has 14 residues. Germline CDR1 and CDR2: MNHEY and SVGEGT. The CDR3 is CASSYSRDTGELFF. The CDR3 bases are TGTGCCAGCAGTTACTCGCGCGACACCGGGGAGCTGTTTTTT.

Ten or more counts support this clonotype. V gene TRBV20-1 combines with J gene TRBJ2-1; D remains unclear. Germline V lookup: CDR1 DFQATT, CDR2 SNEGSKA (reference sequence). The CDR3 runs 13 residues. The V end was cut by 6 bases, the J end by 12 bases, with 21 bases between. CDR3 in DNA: TGCAGTGCCATCACCCCACAAGCCCGTCGGCAGTTCTTC. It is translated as CSAITPQARRQFF.

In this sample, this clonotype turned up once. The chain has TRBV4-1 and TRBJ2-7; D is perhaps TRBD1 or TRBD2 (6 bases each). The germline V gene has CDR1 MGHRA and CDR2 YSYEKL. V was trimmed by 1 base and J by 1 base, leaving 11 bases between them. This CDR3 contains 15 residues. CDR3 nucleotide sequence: TGCGCCAGCAGCCAAGGGTTAGGGGGGTCCTACGAGCAGTACTTC. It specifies CASSQGLGGSYEQYF.

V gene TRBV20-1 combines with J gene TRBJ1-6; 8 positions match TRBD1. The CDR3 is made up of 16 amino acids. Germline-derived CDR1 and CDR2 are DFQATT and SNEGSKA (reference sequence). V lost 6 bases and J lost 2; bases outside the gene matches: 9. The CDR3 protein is CSAPMDRATYNSPLHF. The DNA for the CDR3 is TGCAGTGCCCCAATGGACAGGGCCACCTATAATTCACCCCTCCACTTT.

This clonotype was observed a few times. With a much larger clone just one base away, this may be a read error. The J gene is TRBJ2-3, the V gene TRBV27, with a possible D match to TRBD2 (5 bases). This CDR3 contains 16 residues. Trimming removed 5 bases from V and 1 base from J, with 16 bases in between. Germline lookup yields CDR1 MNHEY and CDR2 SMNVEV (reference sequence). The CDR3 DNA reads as TGTGCCAGCAGTCAACTAGTCCCCATGGGCACAGATACGCAGTATTTT. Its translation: CASSQLVPMGTDTQYF.

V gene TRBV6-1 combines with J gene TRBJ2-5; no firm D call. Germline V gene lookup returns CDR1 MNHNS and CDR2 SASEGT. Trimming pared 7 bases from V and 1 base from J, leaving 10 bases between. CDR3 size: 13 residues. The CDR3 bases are TGTGCCAGCACAAAGCGAGCCCAAGAGACCCAGTACTTC. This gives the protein CASTKRAQETQYF.

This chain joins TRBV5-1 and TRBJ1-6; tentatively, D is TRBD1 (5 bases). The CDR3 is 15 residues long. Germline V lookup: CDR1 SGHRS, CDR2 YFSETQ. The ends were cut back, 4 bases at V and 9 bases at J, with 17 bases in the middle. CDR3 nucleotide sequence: TGCGCCAGCAGCCCCGGGACGCGGGGCGGTTCACCCCTCCACTTT. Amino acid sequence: CASSPGTRGGSPLHF.

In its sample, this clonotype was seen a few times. The CDR3 DNA follows: TGTGCCAGCAGTGGGGGAGGCGGGAGCCTCACAGATACGCAGTATTTT. Residues: CASSGGGGSLTDTQYF. The V gene is TRBV12-3 or TRBV12-4, the J gene TRBJ2-3; 7 nucleotides line up with TRBD2. The CDR3 runs 16 residues. J was trimmed by 2 bases and V by 5 bases; bases with no gene match: 10.

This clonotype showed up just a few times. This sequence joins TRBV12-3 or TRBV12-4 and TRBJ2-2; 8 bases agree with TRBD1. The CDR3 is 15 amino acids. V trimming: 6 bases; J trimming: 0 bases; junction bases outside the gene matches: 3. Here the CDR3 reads CASRAGGANTGELFF. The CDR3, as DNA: TGTGCCAGCAGAGCAGGGGGCGCGAACACCGGGGAGCTGTTTTTT.

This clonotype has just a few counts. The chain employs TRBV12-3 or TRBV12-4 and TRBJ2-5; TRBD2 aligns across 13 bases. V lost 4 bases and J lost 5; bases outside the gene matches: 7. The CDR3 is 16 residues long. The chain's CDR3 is CASSSSLAGGPETQYF. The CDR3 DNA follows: TGTGCCAGCAGTTCCTCACTAGCGGGAGGGCCCGAGACCCAGTACTTC.

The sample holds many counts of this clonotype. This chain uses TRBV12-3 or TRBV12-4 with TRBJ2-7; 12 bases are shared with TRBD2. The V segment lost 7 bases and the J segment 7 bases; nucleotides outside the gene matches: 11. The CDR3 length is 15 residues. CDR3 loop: CASTIVGLAGREQYF. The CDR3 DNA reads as TGTGCCAGCACCATTGTTGGACTAGCGGGACGTGAGCAGTACTTC.

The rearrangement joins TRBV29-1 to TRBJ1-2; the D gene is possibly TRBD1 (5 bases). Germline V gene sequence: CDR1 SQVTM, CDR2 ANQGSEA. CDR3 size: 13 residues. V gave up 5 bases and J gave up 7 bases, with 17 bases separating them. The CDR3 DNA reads TGCAGCGTTTTACCCCAGGGTCTACCTGGCTACACCTTC. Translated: CSVLPQGLPGYTF.

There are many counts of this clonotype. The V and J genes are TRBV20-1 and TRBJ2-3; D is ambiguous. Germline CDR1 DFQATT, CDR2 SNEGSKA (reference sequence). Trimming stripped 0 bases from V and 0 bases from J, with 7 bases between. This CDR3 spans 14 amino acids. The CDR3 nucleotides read TGCAGTGCTAGAGATGTGGCTAGCACAGATACGCAGTATTTT. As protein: CSARDVASTDTQYF.

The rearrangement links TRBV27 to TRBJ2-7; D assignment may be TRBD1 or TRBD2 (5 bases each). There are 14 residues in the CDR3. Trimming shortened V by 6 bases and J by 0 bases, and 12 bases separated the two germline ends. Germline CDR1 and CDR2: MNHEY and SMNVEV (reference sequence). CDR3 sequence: CASSFRDDSYEQYF. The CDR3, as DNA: TGTGCCAGCAGCTTCCGGGACGACTCCTACGAGCAGTACTTC.

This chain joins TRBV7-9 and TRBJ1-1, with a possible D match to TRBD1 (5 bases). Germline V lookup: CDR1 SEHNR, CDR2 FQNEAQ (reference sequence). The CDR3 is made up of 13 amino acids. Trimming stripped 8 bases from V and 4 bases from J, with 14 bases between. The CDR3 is CASGSSGGTEAFF. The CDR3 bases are TGTGCCAGCGGGTCGTCCGGGGGCACTGAAGCTTTCTTT.